The TCR beta chain described here comes from a study of patients and donors after allogeneic stem cell transplantation. V was cut by 0 bases and J by 0 bases, with 11 bases left in between. The CDR3 spans 16 residues. Germline CDR1 reads LGHNA; CDR2 reads YSLEER. This clonotype was recorded a few times. In TCRdb, the RT-PCR reads were re-called with MiXCR into one record per CDR3 protein. The sample includes approximately 250,000 distinct CDR3 sequences, around 14% seen only once; the top ten take around 10%. The receptor was derived from a human donor who was either an allogeneic HSCT recipient or a stem cell or donor lymphocyte infusion donor (not recorded which). It is not recorded whose cells these are; they may come from a transplant donor. Input material: blood, either unsorted or a sorted T cell fraction (not recorded which). This chain joins TRBV4-3 and TRBJ2-5, with a possible D match to TRBD2 (5 bases). The DNA for the CDR3 is TGCGCCAGCAGCCAAGACGGCGGGCCTTACCAAGAGACCCAGTACTTC. Protein product: CASSQDGGPYQETQYF.